This T cell receptor (beta chain) was retrieved from a study of T-cell memory formation after mild COVID-19. Turning to the study itself: Largely donor-specific sequence clusters came from a couple of donors.

Study-level points and caveats: The finding that pre-infection memory included some responding clones suggested that cross-reactive memory joined.

Each CDR3 protein gets one entry after TCRdb re-called the 5' RACE reads with MiXCR. The data hold 380,000 or so distinct CDR3 sequences, with around 15% observed a single time. Between the trimmed V and J ends, which lost 2 bases and 2 bases, there was a span of 14 bases. This CDR3 region has 16 residues. The germline V gene has CDR1 SEHNR and CDR2 FQNEAQ (reference sequence). This clonotype was detected a few times. Its specificity is unknown. The sequenced material came from PBMCs or a T cell subset sorted from them (not recorded which). This chain joins TRBV7-9 and TRBJ2-3, with unresolved D. This TCR was sampled from a man aged 18 to 29 who had mild COVID-19 (a few samples of this study predate the infection). Cell type and time point are not known. CDR3 nucleotide sequence: TGTGCCAGCAGCTTATTCCCCCCCAGCCACACAGATACGCAGTATTTT. It is translated as CASSLFPPSHTDTQYF.